The 19 T cell receptor beta chains below come from one sample, sequenced in a study of radiation and T cells in renal cell carcinoma. Noted time point: baseline pretreatment blood. Regarding treatment: 15 Gy SBRT to primary tumor, nephrectomy 4 weeks later. Data came from immunoSEQ multiplex PCR; TCRdb stores just in-frame clones and leaves some out. In the table there are nearly 50,000 clones, 83% of which are singletons. Sample: blood, taken from a patient whose treatment included radiotherapy and nephrectomy. The receptors shown here come from a woman in her 70s with renal cell carcinoma.

J is TRBJ1-1 and V is TRBV4-1; D is ambiguous. Deletions cut 0 bases from V and 5 bases from J, with 7 bases between. The CDR3 totals 13 residues. Germline-derived CDR1 and CDR2 are MGHRA and YSYEKL. CDR3 DNA: TGCGCCAGCAGCCAAGATAGAGAGACTGAAGCTTTCTTT. This gives the protein CASSQDRETEAFF.

The genes are TRBV19 and TRBJ1-4; weak D call: TRBD1 (5 bases). The germline gives CDR1 LNHDA, CDR2 SQIVND (reference sequence). The CDR3 has 13 residues. The V end lost 5 bases, the J end lost 5 bases, and 9 bases lay between the germline ends. The DNA for the CDR3 is TGTGCCAGTAGTCCCAGGGAAAATGAAAAACTGTTTTTT. Translation: CASSPRENEKLFF. The complete variable domain, with remaining parts taken from reference TRBV19 and TRBJ1-4, reads DGGITQSPKYLFRKEGQNVTLSCEQNLNHDAMYWYRQDPGQGLRLIYYSQIVNDFQKGDIAEGYSVSREKKESFPLTVTSAQKNPTAFYLCASSPRENEKLFFGSGTQLSVL.

Note on this clone: The missing conserved phenylalanine or tryptophan at the end of this CDR3 makes a read error likely. The DNA is omitted, as the CDR3 cannot be located on it reliably, and the CDR3 follows TCRdb's listing. CDR3 residues: CASSATSGGPLL. This chain connects TRBV2 to TRBJ2-3; the table's D gene call, TRBD2, was not cross checked with the DNA. The germline V gene encodes CDR1 SNHLY and CDR2 FYNNEI. The CDR3 length is 12 residues, termini included.

This clone was detected a few times. The CDR3 bases are TGCAGTTCTGGGTCCGGCGACACTGAAGCTTTCTTT. It encodes CSSGSGDTEAFF. This chain connects TRBV29-1 to TRBJ1-1, with no clear D. CDR1 and CDR2 from the germline V gene are SQVTM and ANQGSEA. The CDR3 contains 12 residues.

In its sample, this clone was seen once. CDR3 amino acids: CASSLFGNQPQHF. CDR3 sequence (DNA): TGTGCCAGCAGCTTATTTGGCAATCAGCCCCAGCATTTT. This rearrangement joins TRBV13 to TRBJ1-5; D unclear. The CDR3 has 13 residues. Between the trimmed V and J ends, which lost 2 bases and 2 bases, there was a span of 4 bases. Germline lookup yields CDR1 PRHDT and CDR2 FYEKMQ (reference sequence).

V usage is TRBV7-2 and J usage is TRBJ2-3, with D possibly TRBD1 on 6 matching bases. The CDR3 spans 16 residues. Germline values: CDR1 SGHTA, CDR2 FQGNSA. Trimming left V 2 bases short and J 4 bases short, with 16 bases between. The CDR3 DNA follows: TGTGCCAGCAGCTTATTCGGACAGAGCGAGGCAGATACGCAGTATTTT. This translates into CASSLFGQSEADTQYF.

The rearrangement joins TRBV6-1 to TRBJ1-2; D remains ambiguous. The length of the CDR3 is 12 residues. With 1 base removed from V and 4 bases from J, the gap between germline ends came to 4 bases. Germline CDR1 is MNHNS and CDR2 is SASEGT. The DNA for the CDR3 is TGTGCCAGCAGTGAAGGCAGCTATGGCTACACCTTC. It yields the protein CASSEGSYGYTF.

The chain joins TRBV11-2 to TRBJ1-1, with D perhaps matching TRBD1 (5 bases). Germline V gene sequence: CDR1 SGHAT, CDR2 FQNNGV. CDR3 length equals 15 residues. Trimming took off 5 bases at V and 1 base at J, with 14 bases between the two ends. The CDR3 loop is CASSTTTQGNTEAFF. The CDR3 coding sequence is TGTGCCAGCAGCACCACCACCCAGGGGAACACTGAAGCTTTCTTT.

The rearrangement links TRBV19 to TRBJ2-2; 12 bases map to TRBD2. Germline CDR1 and CDR2: LNHDA and SQIVND (reference sequence). This CDR3 is built from 16 residues. V shed 3 bases, J shed 7 bases, and the junction held 6 bases outside the gene matches. In DNA form, the CDR3 reads TGTGCCAGTAGTATGACTAGCGGGAGTTTCGGCGGGGAGCTGTTTTTT. It is translated as CASSMTSGSFGGELFF.

V usage is TRBV6-6 and J usage is TRBJ1-1; D is uncertain. There are 13 residues in the CDR3. Trimming shortened V by 2 bases and J by 0 bases, and 4 bases separated the two germline ends. CDR1 and CDR2 from the germline V gene are MNHNY and SVGAGI (reference sequence). The CDR3 sequence is CASSYPMNTEAFF. The CDR3 region has the DNA TGTGCCAGCAGTTACCCTATGAACACTGAAGCTTTCTTT.

The genes are TRBV9 and TRBJ2-1, with TRBD1 matching 9 bases. The CDR3 is made up of 14 amino acids. The ends lost 4 bases at V and 4 bases at J; junction bases unmatched: 3. Germline loops: CDR1 SGDLS, CDR2 YYNGEE. The CDR3 sequence: CASSLGQGYNEQFF. The CDR3 coding sequence is TGTGCCAGCAGCCTGGGACAGGGTTACAATGAGCAGTTCTTC.

Here the CDR3 DNA reads TGTGCCATCAGTGAGAGAGACAGGGGTTGGTCACCCCTCCACTTT. Amino acid sequence: CAISERDRGWSPLHF. The rearrangement joins TRBV10-3 to TRBJ1-6, with TRBD1 matching 8 bases. Per the germline V gene, CDR1 is ENHRY and CDR2 is SYGVKD. After removal of 2 bases from V and 10 bases from J, the junction contained 7 bases not matched to a gene. The CDR3 sequence is 15 residues long.

The chain has TRBV6-5 and TRBJ2-1, with 9 bases identical to TRBD2. The CDR3 is 15 residues long. Per germline, CDR1 MNHEY and CDR2 SVGAGI. The trim removed 7 bases at V and 4 bases at J, leaving 8 bases unmatched. The CDR3 bases are TGTGCCAGCACCCCCCGGCGGGGGGGATACAATGAGCAGTTCTTC. Residues: CASTPRRGGYNEQFF.

The chain joins TRBV6-1 to TRBJ2-2; no firm D call. The length of the CDR3 is 12 residues. V shed 7 bases and J shed 0 bases, with 3 bases lying between them. CDR1 is MNHNS and CDR2 is SASEGT in the germline V gene. CDR3: CASNTNTGELFF. DNA for the CDR3: TGTGCCAGCAACACGAACACCGGGGAGCTGTTTTTT.

The gene calls are TRBV7-9 and TRBJ1-2, with no clear D. This CDR3 has 14 residues. The V gene lost 5 bases and the J gene lost 0 bases, with 10 bases spanning the gap. CDR1 is SEHNR, CDR2 FQNEAQ, per germline (reference sequence). The CDR3 sequence: CASSISQPNYGYTF. DNA of the CDR3: TGTGCCAGCAGCATTAGTCAGCCTAACTATGGCTACACCTTC.

The chain uses TRBV29-1 and TRBJ2-3; tentatively, D is TRBD1 or TRBD2 (5 bases each). The V end lost 2 bases, the J end lost 1 base, and 19 bases lay between the germline ends. The CDR3 extends over 17 amino acids. Germline-derived CDR1 and CDR2 are SQVTM and ANQGSEA. The CDR3: CSVERYHLRDGTDTQYF. The CDR3 bases are TGCAGCGTTGAAAGATACCATCTCAGGGACGGCACAGATACGCAGTATTTT.

Only a few counts were recorded for this clone. The chain recombines TRBV25-1 with TRBJ2-1; possibly TRBD1 for D (5 bases). With 3 bases removed from V and 3 bases from J, the gap between germline ends came to 15 bases. This CDR3 region has 16 residues. The germline V gene encodes CDR1 MGHDK and CDR2 SYGVNS. The CDR3 nucleotides read TGTGCCAGCAGTGACACAGGAAGGGGCGGCTACAATGAGCAGTTCTTC. Amino acids: CASSDTGRGGYNEQFF.

This chain links TRBV5-1 with TRBJ1-2; a possible D gene is TRBD1 (5 bases). Germline V gene lookup returns CDR1 SGHRS and CDR2 YFSETQ. V was clipped by 0 bases and J by 6 bases, with 9 bases between them. CDR3 length: 13 residues. As DNA, the CDR3 is TGCGCCAGCAGCTTGGGACAGACCGATGGCTACACCTTC. It translates to CASSLGQTDGYTF.

V is TRBV7-7 and J is TRBJ2-7, with 12 bases identical to TRBD1. This CDR3 is built from 14 residues. Germline CDR1 is SSHAT and CDR2 is FNYEAQ (reference sequence). Trimming removed 4 bases from V and 5 bases from J; junction bases left unmatched: 3. The CDR3 nucleotides are TGTGCCAGCAGCTCCGGGACAGGGGGCAACGAGCAGTACTTC. It codes for CASSSGTGGNEQYF.